This T cell receptor beta chain originates from a study of blood T cell repertoires in COVID-19. Whole-study context: COVID-19 samples collected from the United States, Italy and Spain covered acute and convalescent phases. From T cells, B-cell-depleted T cells, or PBMCs came the material, which was cDNA or gDNA.

V was trimmed by 0 bases and J by 0 bases, leaving 12 bases between them. CDR1 and CDR2 (germline): SNHLY, FYNNEI. This CDR3 contains 17 residues. This table comes from immunoSEQ multiplex PCR, and its TCRdb copy is limited to in-frame clones, with some not included. The data hold about 160,000 clones, with approximately 81% observed a single time. Seattle enrolled patients during active infection and tracked them longitudinally. The chain uses TRBV2 and TRBJ1-5; unclear D gene. Source material: peripheral blood. This sequence originates from a woman in her fifties or sixties with COVID-19, enrolled during active disease. The CDR3 DNA sequence: TGTGCCAGCAGTGAAGCGCCCGGGTTTTATAGCAATCAGCCCCAGCATTTT. Protein: CASSEAPGFYSNQPQHF.